Listed below are T cell receptor beta chains from one sample, sequenced in a study of OX40 agonist ivuxolimab in advanced cancers. This table comes from immunoSEQ multiplex PCR, and its TCRdb copy is limited to in-frame clones, with some not included. The sample shows some 86,000 clones, about 90% of them seen only once. Here the sequenced sample was CD4+ or CD8+ T cells sorted from blood, taken in a trial of the OX40 agonist ivuxolimab. These receptor sequences come from an adult with an advanced solid tumor such as melanoma, head and neck, liver or kidney cancer. The CDR3 runs from the conserved cysteine through the conserved F or W. Fields, in order: clone size, D gene, J gene, V gene, CDR3 DNA, CDR3 protein. The D gene is left open where the match is weak. The size entry is marked missing in some rows and otherwise reads once, few, many or a size class.

abundance: NA
d_gene: NA
j_gene: TRBJ1-1
v_gene: TRBV6-5
CDR3nt: TGTGCCAGCAGTTACGATCCACGCCAAGGTATAGCTTTCTTT
CDR3aa: CASSYDPRQGIAFF

abundance: NA
d_gene: NA
j_gene: TRBJ1-6
v_gene: TRBV7-2
CDR3nt: TGTGCCAGCAGCATGCAGAATTCACCCCTCCACTTT
CDR3aa: CASSMQNSPLHF

abundance: few
d_gene: NA
j_gene: TRBJ2-3
v_gene: TRBV13
CDR3nt: TGTGCCAGCAGCTACAGGTCCTTCACAGATACGCAGTATTTT
CDR3aa: CASSYRSFTDTQYF

abundance: once
d_gene: NA
j_gene: TRBJ2-3
v_gene: TRBV11-2
CDR3nt: TGTGCCAGCAGCTTACAGACAGATACGCAGTATTTT
CDR3aa: CASSLQTDTQYF

abundance: NA
d_gene: TRBD2
j_gene: TRBJ2-2
v_gene: TRBV6-1
CDR3nt: TGTGCCAGCAGCGGACTAGCGGGGTGGACCGGGGAGCTGTTTTTT
CDR3aa: CASSGLAGWTGELFF

abundance: NA
d_gene: NA
j_gene: TRBJ1-3
v_gene: TRBV18
CDR3nt: TGTGCCAGCTCAACGGGGGGTGAAGGAAACACCATATATTTT
CDR3aa: CASSTGGEGNTIYF

abundance: NA
d_gene: NA
j_gene: TRBJ2-2
v_gene: TRBV7-9
CDR3nt: TGTGCCAGCAGCATCGTGAACCGAGCCAACACCGGGGAGCTGTTTTTT
CDR3aa: CASSIVNRANTGELFF

abundance: NA
d_gene: NA
j_gene: TRBJ1-2
v_gene: TRBV10-3
CDR3nt: TGTGCCACCCGTTTTGGCCTCAACTATGGCTACACCTTC
CDR3aa: CATRFGLNYGYTF

abundance: NA
d_gene: TRBD1
j_gene: TRBJ1-2
v_gene: TRBV29-1
CDR3nt: TGCAGCGTTGGGACAGGGACTAACTATGGCTACACCTTC
CDR3aa: CSVGTGTNYGYTF

abundance: NA
d_gene: TRBD1
j_gene: TRBJ2-5
v_gene: TRBV14
CDR3nt: TGTGCCAGCAGCCCTTTCCAGGGGGTTGAGACCCAGTACTTC
CDR3aa: CASSPFQGVETQYF

abundance: NA
d_gene: TRBD1
j_gene: TRBJ1-4
v_gene: TRBV5-5
CDR3nt: TGTGCCAGCAGCTTGGGACAGGGGCATGAAAAACTGTTTTTT
CDR3aa: CASSLGQGHEKLFF

abundance: NA
d_gene: TRBD1
j_gene: TRBJ2-4
v_gene: TRBV2
CDR3nt: TGTGCCAGCAGTGAAATCTTGGGACAGGGTCAGAAAAACATTCAGTACTTC
CDR3aa: CASSEILGQGQKNIQYF

abundance: NA
d_gene: NA
j_gene: TRBJ2-2
v_gene: TRBV6-1
CDR3nt: TGTGCCAGCAGTGGCGCATCGAACACCGGGGAGCTGTTTTTT
CDR3aa: CASSGASNTGELFF

abundance: NA
d_gene: TRBD1
j_gene: TRBJ2-1
v_gene: TRBV15
CDR3nt: TGTGCCACCAGCAAGGGACAGTCCGCCCAGAATGAGCAGTTCTTC
CDR3aa: CATSKGQSAQNEQFF

abundance: NA
d_gene: NA
j_gene: TRBJ2-2
v_gene: TRBV7-2
CDR3nt: TGTGCCAGCAGCCTACCGACGAGGCTCGGGGAGCTGTTTTTT
CDR3aa: CASSLPTRLGELFF

abundance: NA
d_gene: NA
j_gene: TRBJ1-1
v_gene: TRBV19
CDR3nt: TGTGCCAGTAGTTACCCCGGGACACTGAACACTGAAGCTTTCTTT
CDR3aa: CASSYPGTLNTEAFF

abundance: NA
d_gene: TRBD1
j_gene: TRBJ1-1
v_gene: TRBV25-1
CDR3nt: TGTGCCAGCAGTGACCCGGGACAGGGGGTTCGAGCTTTCTTT
CDR3aa: CASSDPGQGVRAFF

abundance: few
d_gene: NA
j_gene: TRBJ2-2
v_gene: TRBV7-2
CDR3nt: TGTGCCAGCAGCTCCCCTCCCGGGGAGCTGTTTTTT
CDR3aa: CASSSPPGELFF

abundance: NA
d_gene: NA
j_gene: TRBJ1-1
v_gene: TRBV29-1
CDR3nt: TGCAGCGTTGAATCCCCCGAGGTCACTGAAGCTTTCTTT
CDR3aa: CSVESPEVTEAFF

abundance: NA
d_gene: TRBD1
j_gene: TRBJ1-5
v_gene: TRBV2
CDR3nt: TGTGCCAGCACCATGACAGGGGATGGCAATCAGCCCCAGCATTTT
CDR3aa: CASTMTGDGNQPQHF

abundance: NA
d_gene: TRBD1
j_gene: TRBJ1-1
v_gene: TRBV28
CDR3nt: TGTGCCAGCACCGAGGGGACAGGCGGTAACACTGAAGCTTTCTTT
CDR3aa: CASTEGTGGNTEAFF

abundance: few
d_gene: NA
j_gene: TRBJ1-5
v_gene: TRBV2
CDR3nt: TGTGCCAGCAGTGAGTCCGCGGGCGATAGCAATCAGCCCCAGCATTTT
CDR3aa: CASSESAGDSNQPQHF

abundance: NA
d_gene: TRBD1
j_gene: TRBJ1-5
v_gene: TRBV6-5
CDR3nt: TGTGCCAGCAGTAGACAGGGGATAGGACAGCCCCAGCATTTT
CDR3aa: CASSRQGIGQPQHF

abundance: NA
d_gene: TRBD1
j_gene: TRBJ1-4
v_gene: TRBV9
CDR3nt: TGTGCCAGCAGCCGGGACAGGGGAAATGAAAAACTGTTTTTT
CDR3aa: CASSRDRGNEKLFF

abundance: NA
d_gene: TRBD1
j_gene: TRBJ2-4
v_gene: TRBV19
CDR3nt: TGTGCCAGTAGTATTTTGGGGACAGTAAACATTCAGTACTTC
CDR3aa: CASSILGTVNIQYF

abundance: NA
d_gene: NA
j_gene: TRBJ1-3
v_gene: TRBV19
CDR3nt: TGTGCCAGTAGTATTGGCGGCTCTGGAAACACCATATATTTT
CDR3aa: CASSIGGSGNTIYF

abundance: once
d_gene: NA
j_gene: TRBJ1-5
v_gene: TRBV28
CDR3nt: TGTGCCAGCAGCCCCCAAATAGGGGGGATACAGCCCCAGCATTTT
CDR3aa: CASSPQIGGIQPQHF

abundance: NA
d_gene: TRBD2
j_gene: TRBJ2-1
v_gene: TRBV7-9
CDR3nt: TGTGCCAGCAACCCTAGCGGGTCATACAATGAGCAGTTCTTC
CDR3aa: CASNPSGSYNEQFF

abundance: NA
d_gene: NA
j_gene: TRBJ1-2
v_gene: TRBV14
CDR3nt: TGTGCCAGCAGCCCAGACAGAATCTACTATGGCTACACCTTC
CDR3aa: CASSPDRIYYGYTF

abundance: NA
d_gene: NA
j_gene: TRBJ2-5
v_gene: TRBV5-1
CDR3nt: TGCGCCAGCAGCTCGGGACAACAAGAGACCCAGTACTTC
CDR3aa: CASSSGQQETQYF

abundance: NA
d_gene: NA
j_gene: TRBJ2-1
v_gene: TRBV18
CDR3nt: TGTGCCAGCTCACCACCGGCTAACGTAGAGCAGTTCTTC
CDR3aa: CASSPPANVEQFF

abundance: NA
d_gene: TRBD1
j_gene: TRBJ2-2
v_gene: TRBV6-1
CDR3nt: TGTGCCAGCAAGAGACAGGGGAACACCGGGGAGCTGTTTTTT
CDR3aa: CASKRQGNTGELFF

abundance: NA
d_gene: NA
j_gene: TRBJ1-5
v_gene: TRBV6-6
CDR3nt: TGTGCCAGCACCTCGGACTCTACCAGTCAGCCCCAGCATTTT
CDR3aa: CASTSDSTSQPQHF

abundance: NA
d_gene: NA
j_gene: TRBJ2-7
v_gene: TRBV2
CDR3nt: TGTGCCAGCAGAAGAGGGGGGGGCCACGAGCAGTACTTC
CDR3aa: CASRRGGGHEQYF

abundance: NA
d_gene: NA
j_gene: TRBJ1-1
v_gene: TRBV4-1
CDR3nt: TGCGCCAGCAGCCAACCCCTGACAGACGGTGAAGCTTTCTTT
CDR3aa: CASSQPLTDGEAFF

abundance: NA
d_gene: NA
j_gene: TRBJ1-6
v_gene: TRBV18
CDR3nt: TGTGCCAGCTCCCCGGAGGCCGACAATTCACCCCTCCACTTT
CDR3aa: CASSPEADNSPLHF

abundance: NA
d_gene: NA
j_gene: TRBJ2-6
v_gene: TRBV5-8
CDR3nt: TGTGCCAGCAGCTTATCGGGCTCTGGGGCCAACGTCCTGACTTTC
CDR3aa: CASSLSGSGANVLTF

abundance: NA
d_gene: TRBD1
j_gene: TRBJ1-2
v_gene: TRBV19
CDR3nt: TGTGCCAGTAGTATTAGGACAGGGGAAGGCTACACCTTC
CDR3aa: CASSIRTGEGYTF

abundance: NA
d_gene: TRBD2
j_gene: TRBJ2-5
v_gene: TRBV11-2
CDR3nt: TGTGCCAGCAGCTCGTCGAAGCGGGGGGGGGAGACCCAGTACTTC
CDR3aa: CASSSSKRGGETQYF

abundance: once
d_gene: NA
j_gene: TRBJ1-2
v_gene: TRBV6-1
CDR3nt: TGTGCCAGCGTCCCACGGGGTGATAACTATGGCTACACCTTC
CDR3aa: CASVPRGDNYGYTF

abundance: NA
d_gene: NA
j_gene: TRBJ1-6
v_gene: TRBV6-5
CDR3nt: TGTGCCAGCAGTCCATCTGCCCCCCCCTTTAAACTCCACTTT
CDR3aa: CASSPSAPPFKLHF